The 3 T cell receptor beta chains reported below all come from one sample, sequenced in a study of OX40 agonist ivuxolimab in advanced cancers. Method: immunoSEQ multiplex PCR; TCRdb's copy keeps in-frame clones and lacks some. The sample shows roughly 35,000 clones, approximately 80% of them seen only once. The sequences come from CD4+ or CD8+ T cells sorted from blood, collected in a trial of the OX40 agonist ivuxolimab. These receptors all stem from an adult with an advanced solid tumor such as melanoma, head and neck, liver or kidney cancer.

The chain carries TRBV19 and TRBJ1-5; 7 bases are a match to TRBD1. CDR3 length: 14 residues. CDR1 and CDR2 from the germline V gene are LNHDA and SQIVND (reference sequence). V lost 7 bases to trimming and J lost 1 base; unmatched junction nucleotides: 4. CDR3 nucleotide sequence: TGTGCCAGTATCTTACAGGGGAGCAATCAGCCCCAGCATTTT. It yields the protein CASILQGSNQPQHF.

As concerns this clone: Other nucleotide sequences in the sample specify the same CDR3. The chain employs TRBV5-4 and TRBJ2-4; D gene ambiguous. CDR3 length: 14 residues. V was cut by 0 bases and J by 2 bases, with 6 bases left in between. Germline CDR1 reads SGHNT; CDR2 reads YYREEE (reference sequence). The CDR3 DNA follows: TGTGCCAGCAGCTTGGTAGGTTCCAAAAACATTCAGTACTTC. It yields the protein CASSLVGSKNIQYF. Full variable domain (outside the CDR3, taken from reference TRBV5-4 and TRBJ2-4): ETGVTQSPTHLIKTRGQQVTLRCSSQSGHNTVSWYQQALGQGPQFIFQYYREEENGRGNFPPRFSGLQFPNYSSELNVNALELDDSALYLCASSLVGSKNIQYFGAGTRLSVL.

The rearrangement uses TRBV28 and TRBJ2-7; D is tentatively TRBD1 or TRBD2 (5 bases each). V dropped 5 bases and J dropped 1 base, with 21 bases sitting between them. The CDR3 runs to 17 residues. Looked up from germline, CDR1 is MDHEN and CDR2 is SYDVKM. The CDR3 region is CASSDFFGRDPSYEQYF. The CDR3 bases are TGTGCCAGCAGTGATTTCTTTGGTAGGGACCCATCCTACGAGCAGTACTTC.